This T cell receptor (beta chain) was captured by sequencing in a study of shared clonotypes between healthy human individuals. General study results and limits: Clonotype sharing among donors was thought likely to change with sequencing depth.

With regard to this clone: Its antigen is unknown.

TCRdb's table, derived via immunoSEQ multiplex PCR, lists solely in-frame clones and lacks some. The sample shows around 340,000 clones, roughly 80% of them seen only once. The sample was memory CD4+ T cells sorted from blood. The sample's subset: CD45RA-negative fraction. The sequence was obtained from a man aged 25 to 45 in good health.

Written as DNA, the CDR3 is TGTGCCAGTAGTAATTTTAGGGATGATCAGCCCCAGCATTTT. Amino acid sequence: CASSNFRDDQPQHF. The genes are TRBV19 and TRBJ1-5; no firm D call. The CDR3 consists of 14 residues. Germline loops: CDR1 LNHDA, CDR2 SQIVND (reference sequence). Trimming stripped 4 bases from V and 5 bases from J, with 12 bases between.